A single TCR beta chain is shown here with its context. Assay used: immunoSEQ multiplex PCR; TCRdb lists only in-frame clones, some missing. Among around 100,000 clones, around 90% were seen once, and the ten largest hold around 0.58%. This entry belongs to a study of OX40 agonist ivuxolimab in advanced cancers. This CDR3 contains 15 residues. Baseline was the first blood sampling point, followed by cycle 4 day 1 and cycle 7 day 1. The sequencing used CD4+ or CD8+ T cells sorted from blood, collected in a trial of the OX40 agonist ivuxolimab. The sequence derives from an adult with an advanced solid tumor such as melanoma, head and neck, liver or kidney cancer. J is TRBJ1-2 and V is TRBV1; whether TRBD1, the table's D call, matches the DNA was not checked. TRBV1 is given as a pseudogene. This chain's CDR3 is CTSSKGALPNYGYTF. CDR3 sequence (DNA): TGCACCAGCAGCAAGGGGGCCCTACCTAACTATGGCTACACCTTC.